The 25 T cell receptor beta chains below come from one sample, sequenced in a study of shared clonotypes between healthy human individuals. The table came from immunoSEQ multiplex PCR; TCRdb's copy has only in-frame clones and leaves some out. The table includes roughly 2 million clones, about 95% detected once. Terminally differentiated effector memory CD45RA+ cells were excluded from the naive CD8 cells, which were CD45RO-negative and positively selected for CCR7. The source material was naive CD8+ T cells sorted from blood. These receptors came from a young man in good health.

The chain joins TRBV13 to TRBJ2-7; a possible D gene is TRBD1 (6 bases). The CDR3 length is 15 residues. Deletions cut 4 bases from V and 5 bases from J, with 18 bases between. Per germline, CDR1 PRHDT and CDR2 FYEKMQ (reference sequence). For the CDR3, the DNA is TGTGCCAGCAGCTCAACGGGACAAGGGTTCCACGAGCAGTACTTC. As protein: CASSSTGQGFHEQYF.

V usage is TRBV28 and J usage is TRBJ1-5; D ambiguous. CDR3 length: 18 amino acids. CDR1 is MDHEN and CDR2 is SYDVKM in the germline V gene. The V end was cut by 3 bases, the J end by 5 bases, with 23 bases between. In DNA form, the CDR3 reads TGTGCCAGCAGTTTTGAGCTTAGGGCTATTGGTATTGATCAGCCCCAGCATTTT. Amino acid sequence: CASSFELRAIGIDQPQHF.

The chain carries TRBV30 and TRBJ2-7, with D possibly being TRBD2 (7 bases). Trimming removed 1 base from V and 6 bases from J, with 16 bases in between. The CDR3 extends over 14 amino acids. Per germline, CDR1 GTSNPN and CDR2 SVGIG (reference sequence). CDR3 nucleotide sequence: TGTGCCTGGAGTGCAGGGGCTAGCGGAAGCGAGCAGTACTTC. It codes for CAWSAGASGSEQYF.

Points on this clone: It is likely a read error, because the conserved phenylalanine at the end of the CDR3 is missing. The chain employs TRBV29-1 and TRBJ2-7; D gene ambiguous. This CDR3 contains 13 residues. Trimming stripped 5 bases from V and 0 bases from J, with 11 bases between. From germline, CDR1 is SQVTM and CDR2 ANQGSEA. The CDR3 sequence is CSVWVTSSYEQYL. The CDR3 DNA reads TGCAGCGTTTGGGTGACAAGCTCCTACGAGCAGTACCTC.

The chain carries TRBV10-3 and TRBJ2-7, with D perhaps TRBD1 or TRBD2 (6 bases each). This CDR3 region has 15 residues. Germline CDR1 ENHRY, CDR2 SYGVKD. Between the trimmed V and J ends, which lost 6 bases and 3 bases, there was a span of 18 bases. CDR3 protein: CAISAIEGGYYEQYF. CDR3 in DNA: TGTGCCATCAGCGCCATTGAGGGGGGATACTACGAGCAGTACTTC.

The chain recombines TRBV4-3 with TRBJ2-2; a possible D gene is TRBD2 (6 bases). Trimming took 4 bases from V and 3 from J, leaving 15 bases between them. The CDR3 is 16 residues long. CDR1 and CDR2 from the germline V gene are LGHNA and YSLEER. The CDR3 bases are TGCGCCAGCAGCCCGGGGGAAGGGCTGTACACCGGGGAGCTGTTTTTT. Protein product: CASSPGEGLYTGELFF.

This CDR3 is CASSLQGGGEAFF. CDR3 nucleotide sequence: TGTGCCAGCAGCTTGCAGGGGGGCGGTGAAGCTTTCTTT. The chain links TRBV5-4 to TRBJ1-1, with 7 bases fitting TRBD1. The ends lost 1 base at V and 7 bases at J; junction bases unmatched: 4. Germline CDR1 and CDR2: SGHNT and YYREEE (reference sequence). The length of the CDR3 is 13 residues. The full variable domain, with the rest looked up from reference TRBV5-4 and TRBJ1-1, is ETGVTQSPTHLIKTRGQQVTLRCSSQSGHNTVSWYQQALGQGPQFIFQYYREEENGRGNFPPRFSGLQFPNYSSELNVNALELDDSALYLCASSLQGGGEAFFGQGTRLTVV.

The chain carries TRBV6-1 and TRBJ2-7; 7 bases line up with TRBD2. V shed 3 bases, J shed 5 bases, and the junction held 13 bases outside the gene matches. The CDR3 has 16 residues. Per germline, CDR1 MNHNS and CDR2 SASEGT. The CDR3 DNA follows: TGTGCCAGCAGTGACGCTCCTAGGGAGGGGAACAACGAGCAGTACTTC. Translation: CASSDAPREGNNEQYF.

V usage is TRBV21-1 and J usage is TRBJ2-7; TRBD2, the table's D call, was not compared with the DNA. TRBV21-1 is an annotated pseudogene. CDR3 length: 17 residues. The DNA of the CDR3 is TGTGCCAGCAGCAAAGGAGGAACTAGCGGGGGGGCCTACGAGCAGTACTTC. Its protein is CASSKGGTSGGAYEQYF.

This clone appeared a single time. Different DNA sequences within this sample yield the same CDR3. V gene TRBV5-1 combines with J gene TRBJ2-7; 7 bases align to TRBD1. Germline loops: CDR1 SGHRS, CDR2 YFSETQ. The trim removed 4 bases at V and 1 base at J, leaving 5 bases unmatched. The CDR3 has 14 residues. CDR3 bases: TGCGCCAGCAGCCCCCGACAGGGTTCCTACGAGCAGTACTTC. The encoded protein is CASSPRQGSYEQYF.

The chain is built from TRBV13 and TRBJ2-7; the D gene is possibly TRBD2 (5 bases). V dropped 2 bases and J dropped 5 bases, with 16 bases sitting between them. CDR3 length: 15 amino acids. Per the germline V gene, CDR1 is PRHDT and CDR2 is FYEKMQ (reference sequence). CDR3 residues: CASSLRGQIANEQYF. The CDR3 DNA reads as TGTGCCAGCAGCTTACGAGGGCAGATCGCGAACGAGCAGTACTTC.

This chain links TRBV15 with TRBJ2-1; no clear D gene. Trimming pared 4 bases from V and 4 bases from J, leaving 5 bases between. This CDR3 is 12 amino acids long. Per germline, CDR1 LNHNV and CDR2 YYDKDF (reference sequence). This CDR3 reads CATSTWYNEQFF. The CDR3 DNA reads as TGTGCCACCAGCACTTGGTACAATGAGCAGTTCTTC.

Comment on this clone: This same CDR3 is encoded by further DNA sequences in the sample. The V and J genes are TRBV30 and TRBJ2-3; D is tentatively TRBD1 or TRBD2 (5 bases each). CDR1 and CDR2 from the germline V gene are GTSNPN and SVGIG (reference sequence). The ends were cut back, 0 bases at V and 4 bases at J, with 8 bases in the middle. The CDR3 length is 13 residues. CDR3 DNA: TGTGCCTGGAGTGTTGGGGGAGCAGATACGCAGTATTTT. Its translation: CAWSVGGADTQYF.

The rearrangement uses TRBV5-4 and TRBJ2-7; 13 bases map to TRBD2. V lost 4 bases to trimming and J lost 3 bases; unmatched junction nucleotides: 13. CDR3 length: 18 residues. Looked up from germline, CDR1 is SGHNT and CDR2 is YYREEE (reference sequence). CDR3 loop: CASSPPGLAGPNSYEQYF. The DNA for the CDR3 is TGTGCCAGCAGCCCGCCGGGACTAGCGGGACCAAATAGCTACGAGCAGTACTTC.

The chain links TRBV7-6 to TRBJ2-7, with TRBD1 as a possible D gene (5 bases). Between the trimmed V and J ends, which lost 0 bases and 6 bases, there was a span of 9 bases. Germline V lookup: CDR1 SGHVS, CDR2 FNYEAQ. The CDR3 is 13 residues long. The CDR3 bases are TGTGCCAGCAGCTTAGCCGACAGCCCCGAGCAGTACTTC. Translated, it gives CASSLADSPEQYF.

The chain is built from TRBV9 and TRBJ2-2; 10 nucleotides match TRBD1. The CDR3 has 17 residues. Germline V gene sequence: CDR1 SGDLS, CDR2 YYNGEE. V shed 3 bases, J shed 3 bases, and the junction held 8 bases outside the gene matches. The CDR3 spells CASSAPGTGVDTGELFF. CDR3 in DNA: TGTGCCAGCAGCGCCCCCGGGACAGGGGTCGACACCGGGGAGCTGTTTTTT.

The chain employs TRBV5-4 and TRBJ1-2, with TRBD1 matching over 11 bases. Germline-derived CDR1 and CDR2 are SGHNT and YYREEE (reference sequence). The CDR3 has 15 residues. Unmatched junction bases numbered 7, after V lost 4 bases and J lost 5 bases. The DNA of the CDR3 is TGTGCCAGCAGCCTACCGGGACAGGGGGTTTATGGCTACACCTTC. Amino acid sequence: CASSLPGQGVYGYTF.

The rearrangement uses TRBV29-1 and TRBJ1-4; the D is unclear. Trimming removed 0 bases at V and 0 bases at J, with 14 bases between. Germline-derived CDR1 and CDR2 are SQVTM and ANQGSEA. This CDR3 is 17 amino acids long. The CDR3 is CSVEDPQETATNEKLFF. The CDR3 DNA reads TGCAGCGTTGAAGATCCCCAGGAAACCGCAACTAATGAAAAACTGTTTTTT.

In its sample, this clone was seen once. The rearrangement links TRBV5-1 to TRBJ2-5; 7 nucleotides align to TRBD2. Germline V gives CDR1 SGHRS, CDR2 YFSETQ. CDR3 length equals 16 residues. Germline trimming cut 0 bases from V and 2 bases from J; bases unmatched to any gene: 7. The CDR3 is CASSLEASGVQETQYF. The DNA of the CDR3 is TGCGCCAGCAGCTTGGAGGCTAGCGGTGTACAAGAGACCCAGTACTTC. Based on the CDR3 plus reference TRBV5-1 and TRBJ2-5, the full variable domain is KAGVTQTPRYLIKTRGQQVTLSCSPISGHRSVSWYQQTPGQGLQFLFEYFSETQRNKGNFPGRFSGRQFSNSRSEMNVSTLELGDSALYLCASSLEASGVQETQYFGPGTRLLVL.

This sequence joins TRBV5-1 and TRBJ2-7; TRBD2 might be the D (5 bases). The germline V and J ends were trimmed by 0 bases and 3 bases, with 13 bases remaining between them. Germline loops: CDR1 SGHRS, CDR2 YFSETQ. The CDR3 is 15 residues long. The DNA of the CDR3 is TGCGCCAGCAGCTTGGGACGGGGTACCTTCTACGAGCAGTACTTC. Translation gives CASSLGRGTFYEQYF.

V is TRBV5-1 and J is TRBJ1-2, with 7 bases matching TRBD1. Germline V lookup: CDR1 SGHRS, CDR2 YFSETQ. This CDR3 has 18 amino acids. V dropped 0 bases and J dropped 4; count of bases not matched to a gene: 15. The CDR3 nucleotides are TGCGCCAGCAGCTTGGAGGGCGAGTCAGGGGGTCCGCCCTATGGCTACACCTTC. Protein product: CASSLEGESGGPPYGYTF.

This chain links TRBV6-1 with TRBJ1-1, with 10 bases aligning to TRBD1. CDR1 and CDR2 (germline): MNHNS, SASEGT. V trimming: 2 bases; J trimming: 5 bases; junction bases outside the gene matches: 5. The CDR3 has 15 residues. Here the CDR3 DNA reads TGTGCCAGCAGTGAAAGACAGGGGGCTTGGACTGAAGCTTTCTTT. Its protein is CASSERQGAWTEAFF.

The V and J genes are TRBV9 and TRBJ1-3, with TRBD1 matching 7 bases. The CDR3 extends over 16 amino acids. V lost 3 bases to trimming and J lost 0 bases; unmatched junction nucleotides: 6. Germline V lookup: CDR1 SGDLS, CDR2 YYNGEE. Here the CDR3 DNA reads TGTGCCAGCAGCGCGACAGGGCCGGGCTCTGGAAACACCATATATTTT. Its protein product is CASSATGPGSGNTIYF.

A single count supports this clone. V and J are TRBV11-2 and TRBJ1-4; tentatively, D is TRBD1 (5 bases). The germline V gene encodes CDR1 SGHAT and CDR2 FQNNGV. This CDR3 contains 15 residues. V was pared by 2 bases and J by 10 bases, with 17 bases between. CDR3 bases: TGTGCCAGCAGCTTAATTGGCAGGGAGCAAGGAAAACTGTTTTTT. This translates into CASSLIGREQGKLFF.

The chain joins TRBV7-6 to TRBJ2-3; 15 bases are a match to TRBD2. The V gene end was trimmed by 0 bases and the J gene end by 3 bases; junction bases not matched to a gene: 10. CDR1 is SGHVS and CDR2 is FNYEAQ in the germline V gene. The CDR3 runs to 20 residues. The CDR3 protein is CASSLAYPGLAGGGTDTQYF. The DNA of the CDR3 is TGTGCCAGCAGCTTAGCGTATCCGGGACTAGCGGGGGGCGGGACAGATACGCAGTATTTT. Combining the CDR3 with reference TRBV7-6 and TRBJ2-3 gives the whole variable domain GAGVSQSPRYKVTKRGQDVALRCDPISGHVSLYWYRQALGQGPEFLTYFNYEAQQDKSGLPNDRFSAERPEGSISTLTIQRTEQRDSAMYRCASSLAYPGLAGGGTDTQYFGPGTRLTVL.